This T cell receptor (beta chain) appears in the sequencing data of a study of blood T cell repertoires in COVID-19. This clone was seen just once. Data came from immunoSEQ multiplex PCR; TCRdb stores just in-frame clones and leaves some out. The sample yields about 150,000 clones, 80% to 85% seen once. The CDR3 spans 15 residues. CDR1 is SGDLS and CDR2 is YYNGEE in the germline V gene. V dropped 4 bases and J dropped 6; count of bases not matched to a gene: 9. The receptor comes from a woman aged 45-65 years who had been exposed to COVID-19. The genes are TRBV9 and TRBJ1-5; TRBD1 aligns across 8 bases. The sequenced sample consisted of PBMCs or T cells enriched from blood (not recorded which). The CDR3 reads CASSPDRVGSQPQHF. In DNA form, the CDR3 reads TGTGCCAGCAGCCCGGACAGGGTAGGGTCTCAGCCCCAGCATTTT.